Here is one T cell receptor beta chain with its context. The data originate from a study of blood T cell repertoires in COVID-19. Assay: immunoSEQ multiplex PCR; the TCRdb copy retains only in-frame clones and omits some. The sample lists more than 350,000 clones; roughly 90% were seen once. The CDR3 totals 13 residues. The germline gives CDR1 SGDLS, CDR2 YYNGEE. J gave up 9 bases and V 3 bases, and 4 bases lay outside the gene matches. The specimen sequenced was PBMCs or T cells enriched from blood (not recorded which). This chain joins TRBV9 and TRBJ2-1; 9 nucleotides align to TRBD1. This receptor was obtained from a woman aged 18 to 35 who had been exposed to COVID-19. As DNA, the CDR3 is TGTGCCAGCAGCGGGGACAGGGTGGGTGAGCAGTTCTTC. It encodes CASSGDRVGEQFF. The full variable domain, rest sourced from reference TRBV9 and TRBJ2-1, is DSGVTQTPKHLITATGQRVTLRCSPRSGDLSVYWYQQSLDQGLQFLIQYYNGEERAKGNILERFSAQQFPDLHSELNLSSLELGDSALYFCASSGDRVGEQFFGPGTRLTVL.